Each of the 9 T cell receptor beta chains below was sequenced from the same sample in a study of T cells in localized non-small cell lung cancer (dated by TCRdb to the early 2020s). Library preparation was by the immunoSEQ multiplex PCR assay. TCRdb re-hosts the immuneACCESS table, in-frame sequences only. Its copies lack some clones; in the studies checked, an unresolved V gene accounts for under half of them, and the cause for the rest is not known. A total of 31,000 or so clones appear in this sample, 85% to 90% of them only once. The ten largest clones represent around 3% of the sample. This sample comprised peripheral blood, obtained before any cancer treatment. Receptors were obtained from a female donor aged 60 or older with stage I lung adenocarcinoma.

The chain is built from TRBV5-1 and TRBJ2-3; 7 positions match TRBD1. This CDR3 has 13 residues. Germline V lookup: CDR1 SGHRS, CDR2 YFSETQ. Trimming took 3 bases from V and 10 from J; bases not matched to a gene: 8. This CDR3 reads CASSSESGTAQYF. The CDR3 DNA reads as TGCGCCAGCAGCTCCGAATCCGGGACAGCGCAGTATTTT.

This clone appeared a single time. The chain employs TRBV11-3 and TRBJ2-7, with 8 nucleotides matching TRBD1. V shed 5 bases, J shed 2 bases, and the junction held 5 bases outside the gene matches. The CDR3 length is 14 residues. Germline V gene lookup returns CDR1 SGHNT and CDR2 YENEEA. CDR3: CASSPSDRAYEQYF. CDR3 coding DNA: TGTGCCAGCAGCCCATCGGACAGGGCCTACGAGCAGTACTTC.

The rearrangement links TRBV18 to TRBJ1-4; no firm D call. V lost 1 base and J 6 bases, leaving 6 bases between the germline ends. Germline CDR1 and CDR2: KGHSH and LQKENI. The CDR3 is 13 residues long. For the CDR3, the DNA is TGTGCCAGCTCACCACTGACGGATGAAAAACTGTTTTTT. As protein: CASSPLTDEKLFF.

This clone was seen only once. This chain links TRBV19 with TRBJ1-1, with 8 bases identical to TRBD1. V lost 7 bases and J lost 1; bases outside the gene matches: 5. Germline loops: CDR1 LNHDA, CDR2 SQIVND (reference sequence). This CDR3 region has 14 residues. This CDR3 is CASTLTGANTEAFF. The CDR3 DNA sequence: TGTGCCAGTACCCTGACAGGGGCGAACACTGAAGCTTTCTTT.

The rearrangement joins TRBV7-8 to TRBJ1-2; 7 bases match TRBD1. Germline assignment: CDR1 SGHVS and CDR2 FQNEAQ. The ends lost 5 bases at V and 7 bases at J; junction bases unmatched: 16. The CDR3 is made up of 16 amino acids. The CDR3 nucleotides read TGTGCCAGCAGCCGAAGAGGACAGGAGAATGCTGGTGGCTACACCTTC. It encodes CASSRRGQENAGGYTF.

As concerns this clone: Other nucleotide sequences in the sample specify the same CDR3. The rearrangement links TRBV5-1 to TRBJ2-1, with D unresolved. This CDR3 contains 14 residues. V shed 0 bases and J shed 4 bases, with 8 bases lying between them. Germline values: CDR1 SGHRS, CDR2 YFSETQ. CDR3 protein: CASSLEGSYNEQFF. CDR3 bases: TGCGCCAGCAGCTTGGAGGGAAGTTACAATGAGCAGTTCTTC.

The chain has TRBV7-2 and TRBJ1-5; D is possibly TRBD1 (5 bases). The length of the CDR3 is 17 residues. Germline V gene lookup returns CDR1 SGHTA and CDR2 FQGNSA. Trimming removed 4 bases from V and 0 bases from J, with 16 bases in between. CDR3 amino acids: CASSSRRQTYSNQPQHF. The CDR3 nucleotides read TGTGCCAGCAGCTCCCGTAGACAGACTTATAGCAATCAGCCCCAGCATTTT.

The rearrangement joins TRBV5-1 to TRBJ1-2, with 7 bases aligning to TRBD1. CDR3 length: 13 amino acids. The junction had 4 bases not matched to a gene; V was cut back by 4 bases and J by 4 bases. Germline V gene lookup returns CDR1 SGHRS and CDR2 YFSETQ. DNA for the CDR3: TGCGCCAGCAGCCGGGACAGCCTCTATGGCTACACCTTC. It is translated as CASSRDSLYGYTF. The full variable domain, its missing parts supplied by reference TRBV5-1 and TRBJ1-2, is KAGVTQTPRYLIKTRGQQVTLSCSPISGHRSVSWYQQTPGQGLQFLFEYFSETQRNKGNFPGRFSGRQFSNSRSEMNVSTLELGDSALYLCASSRDSLYGYTFGSGTRLTVV.

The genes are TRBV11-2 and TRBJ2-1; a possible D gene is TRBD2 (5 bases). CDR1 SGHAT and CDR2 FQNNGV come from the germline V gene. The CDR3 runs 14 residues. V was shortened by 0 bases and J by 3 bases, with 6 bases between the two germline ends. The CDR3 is CASSLDRDYNEQFF. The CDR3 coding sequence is TGTGCCAGCAGCTTAGATCGGGACTACAATGAGCAGTTCTTC.